A selection of T cell receptor beta chains follows, all from one sample in a study of CD8 T cells in Susac syndrome. Using its own MiXCR run on the immunoSEQ multiplex PCR reads, TCRdb lists one record per CDR3 protein. The sample lists 150,000 to 200,000 distinct CDR3 sequences, approximately 93% occurring once. The specimen was CD4+ T cells from PBMCs. These receptors came from a human donor with multiple sclerosis. The CDR3 runs from the conserved cysteine through the conserved F or W. Fields, in order: D gene, J gene, clone size, V gene, CDR3 DNA, CDR3 protein. A D gene is named only where the DNA matches it firmly. Size values are once, few and many counts, or a class for expanded clones, and some rows have none.

NA | TRBJ2-1 | NA | TRBV9 | TGTGCCAGCAGCCACTCTTCGAGATTCAATGAGCAGTTCTTC | CASSHSSRFNEQFF
NA | TRBJ2-7 | once | TRBV20-1 | TGCAGTGCTACGGGTTCTCCCGGGGATCCGACCTCCTACGAGCAGTACTTC | CSATGSPGDPTSYEQYF
NA | TRBJ2-1 | NA | TRBV2 | TGTGCCAGCAGTGATTCGGGACCGACGGGCAATGAGCAGTTCTTC | CASSDSGPTGNEQFF
TRBD2 | TRBJ2-2 | NA | TRBV27 | TGTGCCAGCAGTTGGGGGACTAGCCTTACCGGGGAGCTGTTTTTT | CASSWGTSLTGELFF
NA | TRBJ2-5 | few | TRBV3-1 | TGTGCCAGCAGCCCCCTAGGAGAGACCCAGTACTTC | CASSPLGETQYF
TRBD2 | TRBJ2-7 | NA | TRBV3-1 | TGTGCCAGCAGCCAGACTAGCGGAACCTCCTACGAGCAGTACTTC | CASSQTSGTSYEQYF
NA | TRBJ2-3 | NA | TRBV15 | TGTGCCACCAGCAGAGCCCTTCTCGGGAGCACAGATACGCAGTATTTT | CATSRALLGSTDTQYF
NA | TRBJ1-5 | NA | TRBV20-1 | TGCAGTGCTAGTAATGGGGGTACGAGCAATCAGCCCCAGCATTTT | CSASNGGTSNQPQHF
TRBD2 | TRBJ2-1 | NA | TRBV12-3/TRBV12-4 | TGTGCCAGCAGCTTGGACTATAGCGGGAGGGAGCAGTTCTTC | CASSLDYSGREQFF
NA | TRBJ1-4 | NA | TRBV4-2 | TGTGCCAGCAGCCAAGAGGGTCGAGGATACACTAATGAAAAACTGTTTTTT | CASSQEGRGYTNEKLFF
NA | TRBJ1-2 | NA | TRBV5-4 | TGTGCCAGCAGCCCCTGGACTTTGGGAAATGGCGACACCTTC | CASSPWTLGNGDTF
NA | TRBJ1-5 | NA | TRBV12-3/TRBV12-4 | TGTGCCAGCAGTACAGATAATAGCAATCAGCCCCAGCATTTT | CASSTDNSNQPQHF
TRBD2 | TRBJ2-7 | NA | TRBV29-1 | TGCAGCGTCGGGACTAGCGGGAAGATCCCCTACGAGCAGTACTTC | CSVGTSGKIPYEQYF
TRBD1 | TRBJ2-7 | NA | TRBV20-1 | TGCAGTGCGAACGGACAGGGTAGCGAGCAGTACTTC | CSANGQGSEQYF
NA | TRBJ1-5 | NA | TRBV27 | TGTGCCAGCAGTTCGGGGTGGCGCAATCAGCCCCAGCATTTT | CASSSGWRNQPQHF
TRBD2 | TRBJ2-7 | NA | TRBV3-1 | TGTGCCAGCAGCCAAGAGGGGCGGGAGGGCCTTACCGAGCAGTACTTC | CASSQEGREGLTEQYF
NA | TRBJ1-5 | NA | TRBV6-6 | TGTGCCAGCAGCCGCATGGGGGGGTCGTATCAGCCCCAGCATTTT | CASSRMGGSYQPQHF
NA | TRBJ2-7 | NA | TRBV20-1 | TGCAGTGCCCACCCTTCTTTCGAGCAGTACTTC | CSAHPSFEQYF
NA | TRBJ1-1 | once | TRBV20-1 | TGCAGTGCCTCGGGACCGTTCTCTGAAGCTTTCTTT | CSASGPFSEAFF
NA | TRBJ2-2 | NA | TRBV24-1 | TGTGCCACCAGCCCTCGCGCAGCGAACACCGGGGAGCTGTTTTTT | CATSPRAANTGELFF
NA | TRBJ2-7 | once | TRBV2 | TGTGCCAGCAGGGGAATCGGGGTCCTCCAAGCCGACGAGCAGTACTTC | CASRGIGVLQADEQYF
NA | TRBJ2-6 | once | TRBV6-1 | TGTGCCAGCAGTGAAGCTTCAGGGGCCAACGTCCTGACTTTC | CASSEASGANVLTF